The sequence of this TCR beta chain was determined in a study of control samples from healthy donors and cancer patients. Produced via immunoSEQ multiplex PCR; TCRdb's table is partial and in-frame only. The sample yields roughly 130,000 clones, around nine tenths seen once. V was trimmed by 1 base and J by 6 bases, leaving 6 bases between them. The germline V gene has CDR1 SQVTM and CDR2 ANQGSEA. The CDR3 has 11 amino acids. The sequence derives from a man aged 25-40 years in good health. The sample was blood. The chain has TRBV29-1 and TRBJ1-1, with D unresolved. Here the CDR3 DNA reads TGCAGCGTTGAAGTGGCGGCTGAAGCTTTCTTT. Its protein product is CSVEVAAEAFF. The full variable domain, in which reference TRBV29-1 and TRBJ1-1 provide the parts outside the CDR3, is SAVISQKPSRDICQRGTSLTIQCQVDSQVTMMFWYRQQPGQSLTLIATANQGSEATYESGFVIDKFPISRPNLTFSTLTVSNMSPEDSSIYLCSVEVAAEAFFGQGTRLTVV.